The 22 T cell receptor beta chains in this list originate from one sample, sequenced in a study of blood T cell repertoires in COVID-19. Profiled with immunoSEQ multiplex PCR; TCRdb holds only in-frame clones, not every one. The table lists about 70,000 clones, approximately 85% of them singletons. Sequenced input: peripheral blood. The receptors derive from an elderly man with acute or convalescent COVID-19.

The chain carries TRBV25-1 and TRBJ2-7; possible D gene TRBD2, 6 bases. Trimming removed 6 bases from V and 0 bases from J, with 12 bases in between. Germline assignment: CDR1 MGHDK and CDR2 SYGVNS. The CDR3 extends over 14 amino acids. CDR3 protein: CASRGSGFSYEQYF. DNA of the CDR3: TGTGCCAGCAGGGGAAGCGGGTTCTCCTACGAGCAGTACTTC.

This clone was observed once. The gene calls are TRBV18 and TRBJ1-2, with D tentatively TRBD1 (6 bases). This CDR3 contains 15 residues. Germline CDR1 and CDR2: KGHSH and LQKENI. V lost 1 base, J lost 3 bases, and 12 bases lay in between. The CDR3 reads CASSPLTNRDYGYTF. The CDR3 DNA follows: TGTGCCAGCTCACCACTTACCAACAGGGACTATGGCTACACCTTC.

The V and J genes are TRBV21-1 and TRBJ1-2; TRBD1 reflects the table's D call only, with no check against the DNA. TRBV21-1 corresponds to a pseudogene. The CDR3 loop spans 13 amino acids. CDR3 coding DNA: TGTGCCCCCGGGAAGGGGGCGAACTATGGCTACACCTTC. Its protein is CAPGKGANYGYTF.

The chain employs TRBV29-1 and TRBJ2-3; the match to TRBD1 covers 9 bases. CDR3 length: 14 amino acids. Germline-derived CDR1 and CDR2 are SQVTM and ANQGSEA. V was clipped by 4 bases and J by 7 bases; unmatched bases: 9. CDR3 DNA sequence: TGCAGCGTTGGAGAGACAGGGGGAAGAAATACGCAGTATTTT. Residues: CSVGETGGRNTQYF.

This clone occurred a few times. The chain couples TRBV7-9 to TRBJ2-3; perhaps TRBD1 as D (5 bases). The CDR3 extends over 14 amino acids. The germline CDR1 and CDR2 sequences are SEHNR and FQNEAQ (reference sequence). The V gene lost 5 bases and the J gene lost 1 base, with 10 bases spanning the gap. The CDR3 DNA sequence: TGTGCCAGCAGCCGGACAACCGGCACAGATACGCAGTATTTT. Encoded protein: CASSRTTGTDTQYF.

The chain couples TRBV28 to TRBJ2-3, with D perhaps TRBD2 (7 bases). The germline V and J ends were trimmed by 4 bases and 5 bases, with 16 bases remaining between them. The CDR3 extends over 15 amino acids. Germline-derived CDR1 and CDR2 are MDHEN and SYDVKM. CDR3 residues: CASSSKGGAVDTQYF. The CDR3 nucleotides are TGTGCCAGCAGTTCCAAGGGGGGGGCCGTAGATACGCAGTATTTT.

The genes are TRBV6-2 or TRBV6-3 and TRBJ2-7; tentative D call: TRBD1 (6 bases). V lost 0 bases, J lost 2 bases, and 11 bases lay in between. The CDR3 loop spans 15 amino acids. Germline CDR1 reads MNHEY; CDR2 reads SVGEGT. The CDR3 DNA reads as TGTGCCAGCAGTTACTCGATGGCAGGGGCCTACGAGCAGTACTTC. Translating it yields CASSYSMAGAYEQYF.

This rearrangement joins TRBV9 to TRBJ2-1; 7 bases are a match to TRBD2. This CDR3 comprises 16 residues. Germline V CDR1 and CDR2: SGDLS, YYNGEE. The ends lost 0 bases at V and 10 bases at J; junction bases unmatched: 13. The CDR3 is CASSVGTSGDGYEQFF. The CDR3 DNA sequence: TGTGCCAGCAGCGTAGGGACTAGTGGGGATGGGTACGAGCAGTTCTTC. The variable domain in full, completed from reference TRBV9 and TRBJ2-1, reads DSGVTQTPKHLITATGQRVTLRCSPRSGDLSVYWYQQSLDQGLQFLIQYYNGEERAKGNILERFSAQQFPDLHSELNLSSLELGDSALYFCASSVGTSGDGYEQFFGPGTRLTVL.

This chain links TRBV28 with TRBJ1-2; D is unresolved. This CDR3 has 13 residues. Germline V gene data show CDR1 as MDHEN and CDR2 as SYDVKM. V was cut by 5 bases and J by 3 bases, with 10 bases left in between. The CDR3 region has the DNA TGTGCCAGCAGTACCCCAGTCGACTATGGCTACACCTTC. As protein: CASSTPVDYGYTF.

The sample holds one count of this clone. J is TRBJ1-6 and V is TRBV19; D unclear. This CDR3 is 15 amino acids long. Germline V gene lookup returns CDR1 LNHDA and CDR2 SQIVND (reference sequence). V was cut by 0 bases and J by 10 bases, with 13 bases left in between. The CDR3 loop reads CASSIEYNIYSPLHF. The CDR3 bases are TGTGCCAGTAGTATAGAGTATAACATATACTCACCCCTCCACTTT. The complete variable domain, with remaining parts taken from reference TRBV19 and TRBJ1-6, reads DGGITQSPKYLFRKEGQNVTLSCEQNLNHDAMYWYRQDPGQGLRLIYYSQIVNDFQKGDIAEGYSVSREKKESFPLTVTSAQKNPTAFYLCASSIEYNIYSPLHFGNGTRLTVT.

This rearrangement joins TRBV6-5 to TRBJ1-2, with 8 bases aligning to TRBD1. The germline V gene encodes CDR1 MNHEY and CDR2 SVGAGI. V shed 4 bases, J shed 7 bases, and the junction held 8 bases outside the gene matches. CDR3 length: 14 amino acids. CDR3 in DNA: TGTGCCAGCAGTTCCCGACAGGGGCGTGGTGGCTACACCTTC. It is translated as CASSSRQGRGGYTF.

This chain connects TRBV5-1 to TRBJ2-7; a possible D gene is TRBD1 (5 bases). The CDR3 sequence is 15 residues long. Germline V gene data show CDR1 as SGHRS and CDR2 as YFSETQ. Trimming took 4 bases from V and 3 from J, leaving 17 bases between them. CDR3: CASSPEGAYNYEQYF. The CDR3 bases are TGCGCCAGCAGCCCGGAAGGGGCCTACAACTACGAGCAGTACTTC.

This clone appeared a single time. The chain couples TRBV10-2 to TRBJ1-5, with D maybe TRBD1 (6 bases). Per the germline V gene, CDR1 is WSHSY and CDR2 is SAAADI. Trimming left V 6 bases short and J 3 bases short, with 15 bases between. The CDR3 runs 15 residues. The CDR3 bases are TGCGCCAGCAGGTCGCCGGGGGGCCCCAATCAGCCCCAGCATTTT. Amino acids: CASRSPGGPNQPQHF.

In this sample, this clone turned up a few times. The chain has TRBV9 and TRBJ2-3, with a weak D call TRBD2 (5 bases). The CDR3 has 15 residues. The V end lost 4 bases, the J end lost 1 base, and 13 bases lay between the germline ends. Looked up from germline, CDR1 is SGDLS and CDR2 is YYNGEE. As DNA, the CDR3 is TGTGCCAGCAGCCCCCGCGGTAGCGGCACAGATACGCAGTATTTT. The encoded protein is CASSPRGSGTDTQYF.

This clone was recorded only once. V is TRBV18 and J is TRBJ1-3, with D possibly TRBD1 on 5 matching bases. Trimming shortened V by 3 bases and J by 4 bases, and 13 bases separated the two germline ends. Germline V gene sequence: CDR1 KGHSH, CDR2 LQKENI. This CDR3 spans 15 amino acids. The CDR3 here is CASSPGGEYGNTIYF. The CDR3 DNA reads TGTGCCAGCTCACCCGGAGGGGAGTACGGAAACACCATATATTTT.

This sequence joins TRBV12-3 or TRBV12-4 and TRBJ2-7, with 8 bases aligning to TRBD2. CDR3 length equals 13 residues. After removal of 3 bases from V and 6 bases from J, the junction contained 4 bases not matched to a gene. The CDR3 DNA reads as TGTGCCAGCAGTTTCTCGGCGGGGGGCGAGCAGTACTTC. It is translated as CASSFSAGGEQYF.

The chain has TRBV7-9 and TRBJ2-7; 7 bases align to TRBD1. After removal of 5 bases from V and 0 bases from J, the junction contained 4 bases not matched to a gene. Germline V CDR1 and CDR2: SEHNR, FQNEAQ (reference sequence). The CDR3 is 14 amino acids. This chain's CDR3 is CASSEQGTSYEQYF. The DNA for the CDR3 is TGTGCCAGCAGCGAACAGGGGACCTCCTACGAGCAGTACTTC.

A few counts support this clone. V usage is TRBV10-3 and J usage is TRBJ2-7; tentative D call: TRBD1 (6 bases). V was pared by 7 bases and J by 0 bases, with 10 bases between. This CDR3 has 13 amino acids. Germline V gene sequence: CDR1 ENHRY, CDR2 SYGVKD. The DNA of the CDR3 is TGTGCCATCACGAGGGACACCTCCTACGAGCAGTACTTC. It encodes CAITRDTSYEQYF.

The sample holds one count of this clone. The chain is built from TRBV7-9 and TRBJ2-5, with D perhaps TRBD2 (5 bases). CDR1 is SEHNR, CDR2 FQNEAQ, per germline (reference sequence). This CDR3 is built from 13 residues. Deletions cut 1 base from V and 5 bases from J, with 8 bases between. The CDR3 here is CASSLDTGETQYF. DNA of the CDR3: TGTGCCAGCAGCTTAGACACGGGGGAGACCCAGTACTTC.

The chain combines TRBV5-1 with TRBJ2-7; TRBD1 aligns across 11 bases. CDR1 SGHRS and CDR2 YFSETQ come from the germline V gene. J lost 0 bases, V lost 5 bases, and 4 bases had no gene match. This CDR3 contains 15 residues. CDR3 loop: CASRIGTGGSYEQYF. For the CDR3, the DNA is TGCGCCAGCAGGATAGGGACAGGGGGCTCCTACGAGCAGTACTTC.

CDR3 residues: CASSNPDTHYGYTF. CDR3 in DNA: TGTGCCAGCAGCAATCCAGACACTCACTATGGCTACACCTTC. The V call is TRBV7-2, the J call TRBJ1-2, with D unresolved. V lost 5 bases and J 3 bases, leaving 13 bases between the germline ends. The germline V gene has CDR1 SGHTA and CDR2 FQGNSA. The CDR3 length is 14 residues.

This sequence joins TRBV19 and TRBJ1-1, with 8 bases that match TRBD1. This CDR3 spans 15 amino acids. Germline CDR1 LNHDA, CDR2 SQIVND (reference sequence). V shed 5 bases and J 4 bases; nucleotides not matched to a gene: 9. CDR3 sequence (DNA): TGTGCCAGTAGTCCCAAGACAGGGGTGGGCACTGAAGCTTTCTTT. Translating it yields CASSPKTGVGTEAFF.